Following are 25 T cell receptor beta chains from one sample sequenced in a study of cytomegalovirus exposure and HLA in healthy donors. The study ran its PCR with 60 Vbeta and 13 Jbeta primers. Method: immunoSEQ multiplex PCR; TCRdb's copy keeps in-frame clones and lacks some. This repertoire shows about 160,000 clones, around 75% found once; its top ten account for more than 2.5%. The sequencing input was PBMCs. Receptors originate from a female donor in good health and CMV-seronegative.

The V gene is TRBV19, the J gene TRBJ2-3; 10 nucleotides align to TRBD2. This CDR3 comprises 17 residues. The V gene's germline CDR1 is LNHDA and CDR2 SQIVND (reference sequence). V gave up 3 bases and J gave up 1 base; unmatched junction bases: 7. The CDR3 DNA follows: TGTGCCAGTAGTATCCGAGCGGGGGGGCCGGGCACAGATACGCAGTATTTT. This codes for CASSIRAGGPGTDTQYF.

This rearrangement joins TRBV6-5 to TRBJ1-2; 7 bases agree with TRBD1. Germline V gives CDR1 MNHEY, CDR2 SVGAGI. This CDR3 contains 13 residues. With V trimmed by 5 bases and J by 5 bases, 5 bases remained unmatched. CDR3 nucleotide sequence: TGTGCCAGCAGTGGGACAGCTCTTTATGGCTACACCTTC. Protein product: CASSGTALYGYTF.

This clone was observed once. The chain is built from TRBV28 and TRBJ1-3; 9 bases map to TRBD1. V lost 10 bases, J lost 0 bases, and 10 bases stayed unmatched. CDR3 length equals 16 residues. Germline V lookup: CDR1 MDHEN, CDR2 SYDVKM. The CDR3 sequence is CAIQGAPHGSGNTIYF. CDR3 nucleotide sequence: TGTGCCATACAGGGGGCGCCTCACGGCTCTGGAAACACCATATATTTT. Drawing the rest from reference TRBV28 and TRBJ1-3, the complete variable domain is DVKVTQSSRYLVKRTGEKVFLECVQDMDHENMFWYRQDPGLGLRLIYFSYDVKMKEKGDIPEGYSVSREKKERFSLILESASTNQTSMYLCAIQGAPHGSGNTIYFGEGSWLTVV.

The CDR3 DNA is TGTGCCTGGACGCAGGGGGAGAACACTGAAGCTTTCTTT. This translates into CAWTQGENTEAFF. The genes are TRBV30 and TRBJ1-1; 7 nucleotides match TRBD1. The CDR3 loop spans 13 amino acids. V dropped 4 bases and J dropped 1; count of bases not matched to a gene: 3. Germline V CDR1 and CDR2: GTSNPN, SVGIG (reference sequence). The whole variable domain, remainder taken from reference TRBV30 and TRBJ1-1, is SQTIHQWPATLVQPVGSPLSLECTVEGTSNPNLYWYRQAAGRGLQLLFYSVGIGQISSEVPQNLSASRPQDRQFILSSKKLLLSDSGFYLCAWTQGENTEAFFGQGTRLTVV.

The chain uses TRBV25-1 and TRBJ1-2; D is perhaps TRBD1 (6 bases). Trimming took 9 bases from V and 6 from J, leaving 14 bases between them. The CDR3 is 12 residues long. Germline V gene lookup returns CDR1 MGHDK and CDR2 SYGVNS. CDR3: CASNDRLNGYTF. The CDR3 DNA sequence: TGTGCCAGTAACGACAGGCTTAATGGCTACACCTTC.

The chain combines TRBV19 with TRBJ2-3; 8 bases map to TRBD2. From germline, CDR1 is LNHDA and CDR2 SQIVND (reference sequence). Unmatched junction bases numbered 16, after V lost 1 base and J lost 4 bases. The CDR3 loop spans 19 amino acids. CDR3 sequence: CASSIGGLAGLRGADTQYF. The CDR3 region has the DNA TGTGCCAGTAGTATAGGCGGGTTAGCGGGGCTTCGCGGGGCAGATACGCAGTATTTT.

The gene calls are TRBV25-1 and TRBJ2-2; a possible D gene is TRBD2 (6 bases). The CDR3 sequence is 15 residues long. Germline CDR1 is MGHDK and CDR2 is SYGVNS. Between the trimmed V and J ends, which lost 4 bases and 3 bases, there was a span of 12 bases. This chain's CDR3 is CASSVPGTHTGELFF. Written as DNA, the CDR3 is TGTGCCAGCAGTGTCCCCGGGACTCACACCGGGGAGCTGTTTTTT.

The chain links TRBV7-8 to TRBJ2-1; 7 nucleotides align to TRBD2. Trimming cost V 1 base and J 7 bases; bases outside gene matches: 4. The germline V gene has CDR1 SGHVS and CDR2 FQNEAQ. The CDR3 sequence is 14 residues long. CDR3 sequence (DNA): TGTGCCAGCAGCTTAGGGACTAGGGCAAATGAGCAGTTCTTC. Protein: CASSLGTRANEQFF.

CDR3: CASSGQGGADTQYF. CDR3 nucleotide sequence: TGTGCCAGCAGTGGTCAGGGGGGCGCAGATACGCAGTATTTT. The genes are TRBV6-1 and TRBJ2-3; tentatively, D is TRBD1 (7 bases). Trimming removed 4 bases from V and 4 bases from J, with 12 bases in between. The germline gives CDR1 MNHNS, CDR2 SASEGT. The CDR3 is 14 residues long.

CDR3 DNA sequence: TGTGCCAGCAGTTCTAGCGGCTACGAGCAGTACTTC. Translating gives CASSSSGYEQYF. This chain links TRBV6-5 with TRBJ2-7; 7 nucleotides line up with TRBD2. J was trimmed by 3 bases and V by 4 bases; bases with no gene match: 0. Germline V gives CDR1 MNHEY, CDR2 SVGAGI. This CDR3 is built from 12 residues.

In its sample, this clone was seen a few times. The chain couples TRBV29-1 to TRBJ2-7, with no clear D. Trimming took off 4 bases at V and 0 bases at J, with 13 bases between the two ends. Per the germline V gene, CDR1 is SQVTM and CDR2 is ANQGSEA. This CDR3 contains 14 residues. CDR3 amino acids: CSVGGGRDSYEQYF. The CDR3 DNA follows: TGCAGCGTTGGTGGCGGAAGAGACTCCTACGAGCAGTACTTC.

The chain has TRBV7-2 and TRBJ2-1, with D unclear. The CDR3 runs 14 residues. Germline CDR1 reads SGHTA; CDR2 reads FQGNSA. Trimming removed 6 bases from V and 4 bases from J, with 13 bases in between. The CDR3 sequence is CASRPPRNYNEQFF. CDR3 sequence (DNA): TGTGCCAGCAGACCACCCAGGAATTACAATGAGCAGTTCTTC.

The V gene is TRBV27, the J gene TRBJ1-2, with 7 bases lining up with TRBD1. Trimming took 5 bases from V and 1 from J; bases not matched to a gene: 7. From germline, CDR1 is MNHEY and CDR2 SMNVEV (reference sequence). The CDR3 runs 15 residues. The CDR3 here is CASSTGQDRNYGYTF. CDR3 coding DNA: TGTGCCAGCAGTACAGGACAGGATCGTAACTATGGCTACACCTTC.

The V gene is TRBV28, the J gene TRBJ1-1, with D unclear. This CDR3 has 13 residues. V was trimmed by 1 base and J by 1 base, leaving 4 bases between them. Germline CDR1 is MDHEN and CDR2 is SYDVKM. The DNA for the CDR3 is TGTGCCAGCAGTTTATCCCGGAACACTGAAGCTTTCTTT. This gives the protein CASSLSRNTEAFF.

Here the CDR3 DNA reads TGTGCCAGCAGCGTAGGGGATAGCGGGGGGGTCACCGGGGAGCTGTTTTTT. It specifies CASSVGDSGGVTGELFF. This chain connects TRBV9 to TRBJ2-2, with 11 nucleotides matching TRBD2. Trimming at V came to 0 bases and at J to 4 bases, leaving 5 bases not matched to a gene. Germline CDR1 and CDR2: SGDLS and YYNGEE. The CDR3 is 17 residues long.

This CDR3 reads CASSPRDSYTGELFF. In DNA, the CDR3 is TGTGCCAGCAGCCCACGGGACAGTTACACCGGGGAGCTGTTTTTT. This chain uses TRBV9 with TRBJ2-2; 7 positions match TRBD1. The V gene end was trimmed by 4 bases and the J gene end by 3 bases; junction bases not matched to a gene: 6. CDR1 SGDLS and CDR2 YYNGEE come from the germline V gene. The CDR3 contains 15 residues. Together with reference TRBV9 and TRBJ2-2, the CDR3 gives the full variable domain: DSGVTQTPKHLITATGQRVTLRCSPRSGDLSVYWYQQSLDQGLQFLIQYYNGEERAKGNILERFSAQQFPDLHSELNLSSLELGDSALYFCASSPRDSYTGELFFGEGSRLTVL.

The chain links TRBV5-4 to TRBJ2-3, with TRBD2 matching 8 bases. Germline V gives CDR1 SGHNT, CDR2 YYREEE (reference sequence). Trimming cost V 0 bases and J 2 bases; bases outside gene matches: 5. CDR3 length equals 16 residues. The CDR3 region is CASSLGGTRDTDTQYF. CDR3 in DNA: TGTGCCAGCAGCTTGGGCGGGACTAGAGACACAGATACGCAGTATTTT. Using reference TRBV5-4 and TRBJ2-3 for the parts outside the CDR3, the full variable domain is ETGVTQSPTHLIKTRGQQVTLRCSSQSGHNTVSWYQQALGQGPQFIFQYYREEENGRGNFPPRFSGLQFPNYSSELNVNALELDDSALYLCASSLGGTRDTDTQYFGPGTRLTVL.

The chain is built from TRBV6-4 and TRBJ1-1; D is ambiguous. The CDR3 sequence is 13 residues long. CDR1 and CDR2 (germline): MRHNA, SNTAGT. The ends were cut back, 4 bases at V and 1 base at J, with 7 bases in the middle. The CDR3 loop is CASSATRNTEAFF. The CDR3 DNA follows: TGTGCCAGCAGTGCCACACGGAACACTGAAGCTTTCTTT.

The chain has TRBV4-2 and TRBJ2-5; the match to TRBD2 covers 10 bases. The J segment lost 2 bases and the V segment lost 6 bases, leaving 3 bases of the junction unmatched. There are 14 residues in the CDR3. Germline V gene lookup returns CDR1 LGHNA and CDR2 YNFKEQ. CDR3 residues: CASSSTSGQETQYF. DNA for the CDR3: TGTGCCAGCAGTTCGACTAGCGGGCAAGAGACCCAGTACTTC.

The chain joins TRBV2 to TRBJ1-2; TRBD1 matches 9 bases. The CDR3 runs to 12 residues. V shed 8 bases, J shed 8 bases, and the junction held 6 bases outside the gene matches. Per germline, CDR1 SNHLY and CDR2 FYNNEI. CDR3: CASSGTGIGYTF. CDR3 DNA sequence: TGTGCCAGCTCCGGGACAGGGATCGGCTACACCTTC.

The V gene is TRBV7-2, the J gene TRBJ2-3, with 8 bases identical to TRBD2. After removal of 7 bases from V and 1 base from J, the junction contained 4 bases not matched to a gene. This CDR3 has 14 residues. Germline CDR1 SGHTA, CDR2 FQGNSA. The CDR3 spells CASTQAGGTDTQYF. The CDR3 DNA reads TGTGCCAGCACCCAAGCGGGAGGCACAGATACGCAGTATTTT.

The genes are TRBV2 and TRBJ1-4; 8 bases match TRBD1. The V gene's germline CDR1 is SNHLY and CDR2 FYNNEI. J gave up 8 bases and V 3 bases, and 8 bases lay outside the gene matches. CDR3 size: 15 residues. The CDR3 protein is CASSDPAGQVEKLFF. As DNA, the CDR3 is TGTGCCAGCAGTGATCCGGCGGGACAGGTCGAAAAACTGTTTTTT.

This clone was found a few times. The chain recombines TRBV6-1 with TRBJ2-5; 10 bases map to TRBD2. Germline-derived CDR1 and CDR2 are MNHNS and SASEGT. This CDR3 region has 15 residues. V was clipped by 4 bases and J by 2 bases; unmatched bases: 4. CDR3 bases: TGTGCCAGCAGTGGAGGAGCGGGGGGGCAAGAGACCCAGTACTTC. Amino acids: CASSGGAGGQETQYF.

V is TRBV4-2 and J is TRBJ2-5, with D perhaps matching TRBD1 (6 bases). From germline, CDR1 is LGHNA and CDR2 YNFKEQ. V was trimmed by 3 bases and J by 7 bases, leaving 15 bases between them. There are 14 residues in the CDR3. CDR3 coding DNA: TGTGCCAGCAGCCACGGCAGGGGTTTTGCGACCCAGTACTTC. Protein product: CASSHGRGFATQYF.

In this sample, this clone turned up once. The chain uses TRBV27 and TRBJ2-3, with D possibly matching TRBD2 (5 bases). Trimming took off 5 bases at V and 4 bases at J, with 16 bases between the two ends. This CDR3 has 15 amino acids. The germline V gene encodes CDR1 MNHEY and CDR2 SMNVEV (reference sequence). This CDR3 is CASSPRGLSPDTQYF. The CDR3 DNA reads as TGTGCCAGCAGTCCCCGAGGGCTTAGCCCAGATACGCAGTATTTT.